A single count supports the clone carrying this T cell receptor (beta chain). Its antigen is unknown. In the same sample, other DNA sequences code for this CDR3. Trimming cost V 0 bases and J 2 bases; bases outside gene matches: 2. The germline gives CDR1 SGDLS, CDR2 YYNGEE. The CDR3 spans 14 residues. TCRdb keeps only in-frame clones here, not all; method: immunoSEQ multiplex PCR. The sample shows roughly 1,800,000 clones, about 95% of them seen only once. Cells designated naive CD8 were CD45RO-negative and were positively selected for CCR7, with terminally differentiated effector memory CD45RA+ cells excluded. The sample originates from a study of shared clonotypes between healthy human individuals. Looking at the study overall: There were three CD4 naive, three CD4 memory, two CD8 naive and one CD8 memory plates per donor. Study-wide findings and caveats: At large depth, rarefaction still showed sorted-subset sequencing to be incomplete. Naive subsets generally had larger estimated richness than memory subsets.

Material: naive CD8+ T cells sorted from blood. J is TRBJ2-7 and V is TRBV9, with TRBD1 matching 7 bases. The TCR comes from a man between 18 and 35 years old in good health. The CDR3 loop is CASSVGGQAYEQYF. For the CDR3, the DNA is TGTGCCAGCAGCGTAGGAGGACAGGCCTACGAGCAGTACTTC.